The rows below give T cell receptor beta chains drawn from one sample of a study of shared clonotypes between healthy human individuals. Method: immunoSEQ multiplex PCR; TCRdb's copy keeps in-frame clones and lacks some. The repertoire holds about 580,000 clones, nearly 98% seen once, with 0.3% to 0.35% in the top ten. Sequencing was done on a sample of naive CD8+ T cells sorted from blood. These receptor sequences come from a man aged 30 to 39 in good health. Each CDR3 is given with its conserved first and last residue. The order of the fields is J gene, D gene, clone size, V gene, CDR3 DNA, CDR3 protein. D genes are given only for firm matches. Size values are once, few and many counts, or a class for expanded clones, and some rows have none.

TRBJ2-7	.	.	TRBV27	TGTGCCAGCAGTTTGGGGAGATCCTACGAGCAGTACTTC	CASSLGRSYEQYF
TRBJ2-1	TRBD1	.	TRBV7-2	TGTGCCAGCAGCTTTTTTGCGGACAGGGGGGATCGAGAGCAGTTCTTC	CASSFFADRGDREQFF
TRBJ2-5	.	.	TRBV7-2	TGTGCCAGCAGCTTAAGGTCAGGGCTTTACCAAGAGACCCAGTACTTC	CASSLRSGLYQETQYF
TRBJ2-1	.	once	TRBV29-1	TGCAGCGCAGGACGGGGTAATGAGCAGTTCTTC	CSAGRGNEQFF
TRBJ2-7	TRBD2	.	TRBV19	TGTGCCAGTAGTCTGCAGCGGGGTTCCTACGAGCAGTACTTC	CASSLQRGSYEQYF
TRBJ2-7	.	.	TRBV28	TGTGCCATTGGGACGAGGCCCTACGAGCAGTACTTC	CAIGTRPYEQYF
TRBJ2-1	TRBD1	.	TRBV7-9	TGTGCCAGCAGCTTAGGACAGGGGGAAGGTAATGAGCAGTTCTTC	CASSLGQGEGNEQFF
TRBJ2-7	.	.	TRBV9	TGTGCCAGCAGCGTAGGGTCGAGCCCCTACGAGCAGTACTTC	CASSVGSSPYEQYF
TRBJ2-4	.	.	TRBV5-1	TGCGCCAGCGCTTTCCGTCCCCAAAACATTCAGTACTTC	CASAFRPQNIQYF
TRBJ1-5	TRBD1	.	TRBV27	TGTGCCGTATCCCCCGTGACAGGGGATAATCAGCCCCAGCATTTT	CAVSPVTGDNQPQHF
TRBJ2-5	.	.	TRBV4-1	TGCGCCAGCAGCTTTCGCCCGGGACTCCAAGAGACCCAGTACTTC	CASSFRPGLQETQYF
TRBJ2-5	.	.	TRBV4-1	TGCGCCAGCAGCCAAGGGGACGGAGTTTATCAAGAGACCCAGTACTTC	CASSQGDGVYQETQYF
TRBJ2-1	TRBD2	.	TRBV28	TGTGCCAGCAGTTCCCGAGCTAGCGGGAGGGCCGTTGAGCAGTTCTTC	CASSSRASGRAVEQFF
TRBJ2-7	.	.	TRBV28	TGTGCCAGCGGTTCGGCAGGGTCCTACGAGCAGTACTTC	CASGSAGSYEQYF
TRBJ2-2	.	.	TRBV9	TGTGCCAGCAGCATGAACACCGGGGAGCTGTTTTTT	CASSMNTGELFF
TRBJ1-1	.	.	TRBV12-2	TGTGCAAGTCGACGTAAGAAGACATTAAACACTGAAGCTTTCTTT	CASRRKKTLNTEAFF
TRBJ2-3	.	.	TRBV14	TGTGCCAGCAGCCCTATTGACCGATTCACAGATACGCAGTATTTT	CASSPIDRFTDTQYF
TRBJ2-3	.	.	TRBV10-2	TGCGCCAGCAGCAGAAGTACATTACCCACAGATACGCAGTATTTT	CASSRSTLPTDTQYF
TRBJ2-1	TRBD2	.	TRBV4-3	TGCGCCAGCAGCCAAGATTTAGGAGCAGCGGGAGGGCCGGGGAATGAGCAGTTCTTC	CASSQDLGAAGGPGNEQFF
TRBJ2-1	TRBD2	.	TRBV6-4	TGTGCCAGCAGTGACTCGACTAGCGAGTACAATGAGCAGTTCTTC	CASSDSTSEYNEQFF
TRBJ2-2	.	.	TRBV5-4	TGTGCCAGCAGCTCTCCCGGGGAGCTGTTTTTT	CASSSPGELFF
TRBJ1-2	TRBD1	.	TRBV7-9	TGTGCCAGCAGCCCAGTCCGGGACAGTGTTGACTATGGCTACACCTTC	CASSPVRDSVDYGYTF
TRBJ2-1	.	.	TRBV6-5	TGTGCCAGCAGACGAGAACAGGGATGGGATGAGCAGTTCTTC	CASRREQGWDEQFF
TRBJ2-1	.	.	TRBV11-3	TGTGCCAGCAGCTTAGACGACTGGCACGGCAGGAATGAGCAGTTCTTC	CASSLDDWHGRNEQFF
TRBJ2-3	TRBD2	.	TRBV14	TGTGCCAGCAGCCAATTCCGGGACTACAACACAGATACGCAGTATTTT	CASSQFRDYNTDTQYF
TRBJ2-3	.	.	TRBV27	TGTGCCAGCAGTTACAGGGCCCCTTATGCGCAGTATTTT	CASSYRAPYAQYF
TRBJ2-7	TRBD1	.	TRBV6-5	TGTGCCAGCAGTTCTCCGGGACAGGGGAACGAGCAGTACTTC	CASSSPGQGNEQYF
TRBJ2-7	TRBD2	.	TRBV29-1	TGCAGCGTTGAGGGAGGGAGTCTGAGCTACGAGCAGTACTTC	CSVEGGSLSYEQYF
TRBJ2-7	TRBD1	.	TRBV5-6	TGTGCCAGCAACCCCGGACAGGGGGCTTCGGAGTACTTC	CASNPGQGASEYF
TRBJ1-2	.	.	TRBV27	TGTGCCAGCAGTTTGGGAGGGGGCTATGGCTACACCTTC	CASSLGGGYGYTF
TRBJ1-2	.	.	TRBV7-9	TGTGCCAGCAGCCAGGTCGGGGATTTCGCTGGCTACACCTTC	CASSQVGDFAGYTF
TRBJ2-7	TRBD1	.	TRBV6-6	TGTGCCACGTCAACCGGGACAGGGGGCGCAGGATCCGAGCAGTACTTC	CATSTGTGGAGSEQYF
TRBJ2-1	TRBD2	.	TRBV27	TGTGCCAGCAGTTTATCGAGCGGGACTAGCGTCTTCAATGAGCAGTTCTTC	CASSLSSGTSVFNEQFF